Shown below are 8 T cell receptor beta chains from a single sample sequenced in a study of T cell responses to AZD1222 COVID-19 vaccine. Here immunoSEQ multiplex PCR was the method, and the copy in TCRdb shows in-frame clones only, minus some. The sample lists roughly 190,000 clones, just over 90% occurring once. The material was peripheral blood, obtained 28 days after the second dose of the MenACWY control vaccine. The receptors were gathered from an adult who received the MenACWY meningococcal vaccine as a control.

The CDR3: CASSRQAGNTIYF. CDR3 nucleotide sequence: TGTGCCAGCAGTCGACAGGCCGGAAACACCATATATTTT. The chain links TRBV14 to TRBJ1-3, with D possibly being TRBD1 (6 bases). V was pared by 6 bases and J by 4 bases, with 10 bases between. The germline V gene has CDR1 SGHDN and CDR2 FVKESK. The CDR3 is 13 amino acids.

The chain carries TRBV5-1 and TRBJ1-2, with 7 bases matching TRBD1. The junction had 12 bases not matched to a gene; V was cut back by 1 base and J by 3 bases. Germline V gene lookup returns CDR1 SGHRS and CDR2 YFSETQ. The CDR3 is 17 amino acids. DNA for the CDR3: TGCGCCAGCAGCTTGAGCTCGACAGGGTCGGTATACTATGGCTACACCTTC. It translates to CASSLSSTGSVYYGYTF.

The chain employs TRBV29-1 and TRBJ1-1; D gene uncertain. The CDR3 sequence is 15 residues long. V dropped 4 bases and J dropped 1 base, with 16 bases sitting between them. Germline V gives CDR1 SQVTM, CDR2 ANQGSEA. Written as DNA, the CDR3 is TGCAGCGTTGGGCGGGCGGCGTCCGCGAACACTGAAGCTTTCTTT. Protein product: CSVGRAASANTEAFF.

This clone came up a few times. V gene TRBV7-9 combines with J gene TRBJ2-2; D is ambiguous. The CDR3 contains 15 residues. Trimming removed 5 bases from V and 2 bases from J, with 12 bases in between. Germline assignment: CDR1 SEHNR and CDR2 FQNEAQ (reference sequence). The CDR3 region is CASSVDWVNTGELFF. The DNA for the CDR3 is TGTGCCAGCAGCGTCGACTGGGTAAACACCGGGGAGCTGTTTTTT.

The chain joins TRBV28 to TRBJ1-4; D gene ambiguous. Germline assignment: CDR1 MDHEN and CDR2 SYDVKM. Trimming removed 5 bases from V and 5 bases from J, with 15 bases in between. This CDR3 is built from 15 residues. CDR3 sequence: CASSPLSVANEKLFF. Written as DNA, the CDR3 is TGTGCCAGCAGTCCCCTCTCAGTGGCCAATGAAAAACTGTTTTTT.

This chain joins TRBV28 and TRBJ2-7; D is unresolved. There are 14 residues in the CDR3. The V end was cut by 5 bases, the J end by 3 bases, with 14 bases between. Germline CDR1 is MDHEN and CDR2 is SYDVKM. This CDR3 reads CASSRTSAGYEQYF. Here the CDR3 DNA reads TGTGCCAGCAGTCGGACCTCCGCCGGCTACGAGCAGTACTTC.

V is TRBV7-8 and J is TRBJ1-1, with D unresolved. Germline V gene sequence: CDR1 SGHVS, CDR2 FQNEAQ. Trimming took 1 base from V and 6 from J, leaving 15 bases between them. The CDR3 consists of 15 residues. CDR3 sequence: CASSLGRTPGSEAFF. CDR3 coding DNA: TGTGCCAGCAGCTTAGGCCGGACCCCCGGTTCTGAAGCTTTCTTT.

The chain links TRBV7-9 to TRBJ1-2; D gene uncertain. Looked up from germline, CDR1 is SEHNR and CDR2 is FQNEAQ (reference sequence). The V and J ends lost 3 bases and 2 bases respectively, with 10 bases between them. The CDR3 spans 14 residues. The chain's CDR3 is CASSFFPVNYGYTF. The CDR3 bases are TGTGCCAGCAGCTTCTTTCCGGTAAACTATGGCTACACCTTC. Combining the CDR3 with reference TRBV7-9 and TRBJ1-2 gives the whole variable domain DTGVSQNPRHKITKRGQNVTFRCDPISEHNRLYWYRQTLGQGPEFLTYFQNEAQLEKSRLLSDRFSAERPKGSFSTLEIQRTEQGDSAMYLCASSFFPVNYGYTFGSGTRLTVV.